These T cell receptor beta chains were read from a single sample in a study of T-cell memory formation after mild COVID-19. TCRdb ran MiXCR on the 5' RACE reads and lists one entry per CDR3 protein. The profile covers more than 250,000 distinct CDR3 sequences, with 15% to 20% appearing a single time and roughly 23% taken by the ten largest. The sample taken for sequencing was PBMCs or a T cell subset sorted from them (not recorded which). Source of these receptors: a young man who had mild COVID-19 (a few samples of this study predate the infection). Cell type and time point are not known. The CDR3 runs from the conserved cysteine through the conserved F or W. Each record gives: V gene, clone size, J gene, D gene, CDR3 DNA, CDR3 protein. D genes are given only for firm matches. The listing skips clone size in some rows; elsewhere it reads once, few, many or a size class.

TRBV10-3	NA	TRBJ2-6	NA	TGTGCCATCAGTGGGGGGTTGGCCGGGGCCAACGTCCTGACTTTC	CAISGGLAGANVLTF
TRBV4-1	NA	TRBJ1-1	NA	TGCGCCAGCAGCCGAGCACAGGGACCCAACACTGAAGCTTTCTTT	CASSRAQGPNTEAFF
TRBV20-1	few	TRBJ1-6	NA	TGCAGTGCTATCGGACAGAATGATCTTTCACCCCTCCACTTT	CSAIGQNDLSPLHF
TRBV2	NA	TRBJ1-1	TRBD1	TGTGCCAGCAGTGAAGGGCCGGGACAGGTCGCTCCGAACACTGAAGCTTTCTTT	CASSEGPGQVAPNTEAFF
TRBV12-3/TRBV12-4	few	TRBJ2-7	NA	TGTGCCAGCAGTTTTGCGGGCCTCACGGGGCACGAGCAGTACTTC	CASSFAGLTGHEQYF
TRBV5-1	NA	TRBJ2-1	NA	TGCGCCAGCAGCTTCCGGGACGGAGGTCGCAATGAGCAGTTCTTC	CASSFRDGGRNEQFF
TRBV6-6	NA	TRBJ2-2	NA	TGTGCCAGCACCAAGGGGCCCGGGGAGCTGTTTTTT	CASTKGPGELFF
TRBV12-3/TRBV12-4	many	TRBJ1-2	NA	TGTGCCAGCAGCCAGGGGTTTAGCTACACCTTC	CASSQGFSYTF
TRBV20-1	NA	TRBJ2-5	NA	TGCAGTGCTCCGAGACAGAGCCAAGAGACCCAGTACTTC	CSAPRQSQETQYF
TRBV5-5	NA	TRBJ2-3	NA	TGTGCCAGCAGCTATCCCCCGAGGGGGAGCACAGATACGCAGTATTTT	CASSYPPRGSTDTQYF
TRBV7-8	few	TRBJ2-7	NA	TGTGCCAGCAGTTCACAGGTCCGGGGATCCTACGAGCAGTACTTC	CASSSQVRGSYEQYF
TRBV29-1	NA	TRBJ2-3	TRBD2	TGCAGCGTTGAAGATCAGTTGACTAGCGGGGTATCAGATACGCAGTATTTT	CSVEDQLTSGVSDTQYF
TRBV3-1	few	TRBJ2-5	NA	TGTGCCAGCAGTCGGGCCAGCGGTTCCCTAGAGACCCAGTACTTC	CASSRASGSLETQYF
TRBV6-5	NA	TRBJ1-1	NA	TGTGCCAGCAGTTACTCGCACGGAGGAACGACTGAAGCTTTCTTT	CASSYSHGGTTEAFF
TRBV7-9	NA	TRBJ1-6	NA	TGTGCCAGCAGCTTATCCAGGGCAAATTCACCCCTCCACTTT	CASSLSRANSPLHF
TRBV6-5	many	TRBJ2-5	NA	TGTGCCAGCAGTTACGAGCAGGTTCCTAGGGAGACCCAGTACTTC	CASSYEQVPRETQYF
TRBV19	few	TRBJ1-5	NA	TGTGCCAGTAGTATTGGCTTCCGGGACAGCAATCAGCCCCAGCATTTT	CASSIGFRDSNQPQHF
TRBV24-1	once	TRBJ1-2	NA	TGTGCCACCAGTGACCCCGACAGGACCTATGGCTACACCTTC	CATSDPDRTYGYTF
TRBV6-5	NA	TRBJ1-1	NA	TGTGCCAGCAGTTACTCGAGGGGCGCGGCTGAAGCTTTCTTT	CASSYSRGAAEAFF
TRBV29-1	NA	TRBJ2-1	NA	TGCAGCGAGTTGGGGGACACCCACAATGAGCAGTTCTTC	CSELGDTHNEQFF
TRBV12-3/TRBV12-4	few	TRBJ1-5	NA	TGTGCCAGCACCACGATTCCTCAGCCCCAGCATTTT	CASTTIPQPQHF
TRBV20-1	NA	TRBJ1-4	NA	TGCAGTGGCAGATATGTCGGTATTCAAAAACTGTTTTTT	CSGRYVGIQKLFF
TRBV5-1	many	TRBJ2-5	NA	TGCGCCAGCAGTCCCGCAGGCGTGACGGCGGAGACCCAGTACTTC	CASSPAGVTAETQYF
TRBV6-2/TRBV6-3	few	TRBJ2-7	TRBD1	TGTGCCAGCAGGGGGACAGGGATGTCCTACGAGCAGTACTTC	CASRGTGMSYEQYF
TRBV15	few	TRBJ2-4	TRBD1	TGTGCCACCAGCAACACAGGGGAATTAGCCAAAAACATTCAGTACTTC	CATSNTGELAKNIQYF
TRBV12-3/TRBV12-4	NA	TRBJ2-3	TRBD2	TGTGCCAGCAGGACTAGCGGGGGGATAGATACGCAGTATTTT	CASRTSGGIDTQYF
TRBV14	NA	TRBJ1-4	NA	TGTGCCAGCAGCCAAGATCCCCTGGAAAAACTGTTTTTT	CASSQDPLEKLFF
TRBV7-3	many	TRBJ2-5	TRBD2	TGTGCCAGCAGTTTGGCGGGGGGGCCTATTGAGACCCAGTACTTC	CASSLAGGPIETQYF
TRBV29-1	NA	TRBJ2-2	NA	TGCAGCGTTGGTCTCGGGACCGCGAACACCGGGGAGCTGTTTTTT	CSVGLGTANTGELFF
TRBV4-1	few	TRBJ1-5	NA	TGCGCCAGCAGCCCCCCTGGACGGGGCAGGAATCAGCCCCAGCATTTT	CASSPPGRGRNQPQHF
TRBV11-2	few	TRBJ2-5	TRBD2	TGTGCCAGCAGCATACTAGCGGGGGGCCAGGAGACCCAGTACTTC	CASSILAGGQETQYF
TRBV18	NA	TRBJ1-2	NA	TGTGCCAGCTCCCCCAGACAGCCACCTGGCTACACCTTC	CASSPRQPPGYTF
TRBV7-9	NA	TRBJ2-3	TRBD1	TGTGCCAGCAGTTACCGGGACAGGCGCACAGATACGCAGTATTTT	CASSYRDRRTDTQYF
TRBV7-2	many	TRBJ1-1	NA	TGTGCCAGCAGCTTAGGGAGGAACACTGAAGCTTTCTTT	CASSLGRNTEAFF
TRBV6-5	NA	TRBJ2-3	NA	TGTGCCAGCAGTAACCCAGTATCCACAGATACGCAGTATTTT	CASSNPVSTDTQYF
TRBV2	few	TRBJ1-2	NA	TGTGCCAGCAGTGCAGAAGCGCTAGCTAACTATGGCTACACCTTC	CASSAEALANYGYTF
TRBV12-3/TRBV12-4	NA	TRBJ2-2	NA	TGTGCCAGCAGTTTATACGGGGGCGTTGGCGGGGAGCTGTTTTTT	CASSLYGGVGGELFF
TRBV6-1	few	TRBJ1-5	NA	TGTGCCAGCAGGTCAAGACAGTGGGATCAGCCCCAGCATTTT	CASRSRQWDQPQHF
TRBV6-1	NA	TRBJ2-5	NA	TGTGCCAGCAGCGACAGACAACGAGACTTC	CASSDRQRDF
TRBV10-3	NA	TRBJ2-3	TRBD2	TGTGCCATCAGCTCCGGGGGGGATACGCAGTATTTT	CAISSGGDTQYF
TRBV6-5	few	TRBJ1-2	NA	TGTGCCAGCGGGCCCCCTTGGGGGGAGGTCGACTATGGCTACACCTTC	CASGPPWGEVDYGYTF
TRBV6-5	few	TRBJ2-3	TRBD2	TGTGCCAGCAGTTACTCGGCGGGGGGACAAGGCACAGATACGCAGTATTTT	CASSYSAGGQGTDTQYF
TRBV12-3/TRBV12-4	few	TRBJ1-1	NA	TGTGCCAGCAGTTTCAAGGACTTTAACACTGAAGCTTTCTTT	CASSFKDFNTEAFF